The text below deals with one T cell receptor beta chain. The sample has other DNA sequences that encode this CDR3 too. This record belongs to a study of shared clonotypes between healthy human individuals. CDR1 and CDR2 (germline): SQVTM, ANQGSEA. The CDR3 sequence is 11 residues long. V was shortened by 4 bases and J by 1 base, with 5 bases between the two germline ends. Assay: immunoSEQ multiplex PCR; the TCRdb copy retains only in-frame clones and omits some. Of about 1 million clones in the sample, about 74% were seen once. This sequence originates from a young man in good health. V and J are TRBV29-1 and TRBJ2-7; D gene ambiguous. The specimen was memory CD4+ T cells sorted from blood. Subset noted: CD45RA-negative fraction. As DNA, the CDR3 is TGCAGCGTTGGGGATTCCTACGAGCAGTACTTC. Its translation is CSVGDSYEQYF.